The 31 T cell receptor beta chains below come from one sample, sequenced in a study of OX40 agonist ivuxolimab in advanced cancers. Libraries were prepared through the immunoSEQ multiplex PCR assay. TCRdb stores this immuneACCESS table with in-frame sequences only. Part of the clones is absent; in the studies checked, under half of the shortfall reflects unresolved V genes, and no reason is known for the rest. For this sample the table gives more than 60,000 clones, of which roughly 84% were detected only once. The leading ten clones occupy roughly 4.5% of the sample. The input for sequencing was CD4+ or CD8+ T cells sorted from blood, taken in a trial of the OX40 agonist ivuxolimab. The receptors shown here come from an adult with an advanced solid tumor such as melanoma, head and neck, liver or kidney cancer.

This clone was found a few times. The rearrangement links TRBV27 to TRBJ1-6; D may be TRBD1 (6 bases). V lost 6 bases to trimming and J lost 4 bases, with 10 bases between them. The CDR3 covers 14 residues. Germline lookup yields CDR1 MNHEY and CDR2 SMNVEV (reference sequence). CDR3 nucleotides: TGTGCCAGCAGCGACAGGCCTTATAATTCACCCCTCCACTTT. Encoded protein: CASSDRPYNSPLHF.

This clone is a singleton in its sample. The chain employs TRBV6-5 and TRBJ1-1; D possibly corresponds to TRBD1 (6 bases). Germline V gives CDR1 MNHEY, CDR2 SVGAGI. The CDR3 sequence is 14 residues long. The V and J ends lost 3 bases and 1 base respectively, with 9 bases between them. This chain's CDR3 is CASSYRGQNTEAFF. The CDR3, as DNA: TGTGCCAGCAGTTATAGGGGACAGAACACTGAAGCTTTCTTT.

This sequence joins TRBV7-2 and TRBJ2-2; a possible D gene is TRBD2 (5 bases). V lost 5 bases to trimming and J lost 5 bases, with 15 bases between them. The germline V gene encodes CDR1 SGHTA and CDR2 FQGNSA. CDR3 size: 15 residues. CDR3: CASSPHLRRTGELFF. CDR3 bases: TGTGCCAGCAGCCCACACCTCCGGAGGACCGGGGAGCTGTTTTTT.

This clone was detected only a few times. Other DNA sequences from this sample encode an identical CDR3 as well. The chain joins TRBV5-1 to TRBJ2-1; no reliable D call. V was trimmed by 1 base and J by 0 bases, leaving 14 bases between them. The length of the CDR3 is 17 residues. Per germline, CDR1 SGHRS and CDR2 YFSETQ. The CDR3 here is CASSLFGPSSSYNEQFF. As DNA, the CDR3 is TGCGCCAGCAGCTTGTTCGGACCGTCCAGCTCCTACAATGAGCAGTTCTTC.

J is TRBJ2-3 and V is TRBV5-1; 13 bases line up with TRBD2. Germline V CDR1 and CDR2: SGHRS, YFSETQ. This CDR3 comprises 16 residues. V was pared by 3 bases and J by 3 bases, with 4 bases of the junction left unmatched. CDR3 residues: CASSSSLAGGTDTQYF. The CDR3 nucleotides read TGCGCCAGCAGCTCGTCACTAGCGGGGGGGACAGATACGCAGTATTTT.

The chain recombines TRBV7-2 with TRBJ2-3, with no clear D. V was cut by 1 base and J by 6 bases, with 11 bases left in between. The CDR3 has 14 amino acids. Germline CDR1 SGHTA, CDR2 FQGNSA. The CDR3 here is CASSLVGGGDTQYF. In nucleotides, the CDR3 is TGTGCCAGCAGCTTAGTAGGCGGTGGGGATACGCAGTATTTT.

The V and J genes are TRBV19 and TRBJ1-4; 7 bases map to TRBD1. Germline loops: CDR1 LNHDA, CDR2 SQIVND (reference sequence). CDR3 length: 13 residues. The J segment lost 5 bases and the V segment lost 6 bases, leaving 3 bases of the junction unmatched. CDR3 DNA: TGTGCCAGTAGCGACAGGGCGAATGAAAAACTGTTTTTT. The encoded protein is CASSDRANEKLFF.

This CDR3 reads CASRRGTNEKLFF. CDR3 sequence (DNA): TGTGCCAGTAGACGGGGAACTAATGAAAAACTGTTTTTT. This sequence joins TRBV11-1 and TRBJ1-4, with D hard to call. Germline V gives CDR1 SGHAT, CDR2 FQDESV (reference sequence). The CDR3 contains 13 residues. Trimming removed 9 bases at V and 1 base at J, with 9 bases between.

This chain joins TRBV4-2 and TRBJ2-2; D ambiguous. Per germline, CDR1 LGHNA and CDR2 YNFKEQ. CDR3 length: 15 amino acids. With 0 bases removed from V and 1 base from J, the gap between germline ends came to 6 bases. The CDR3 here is CASSQDSGNTGELFF. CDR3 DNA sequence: TGTGCCAGCAGCCAAGATTCAGGGAACACCGGGGAGCTGTTTTTT.

Written as DNA, the CDR3 is TGTGCCAGCAGCCGACAGGGATTTTCCGAGCAGTACTTC. Protein product: CASSRQGFSEQYF. The V call is TRBV5-6, the J call TRBJ2-7, with 7 positions matching TRBD1. The CDR3 is 13 residues long. CDR1 is SGHDT and CDR2 is YYEEEE in the germline V gene. Trimming took 4 bases from V and 6 from J; bases not matched to a gene: 7.

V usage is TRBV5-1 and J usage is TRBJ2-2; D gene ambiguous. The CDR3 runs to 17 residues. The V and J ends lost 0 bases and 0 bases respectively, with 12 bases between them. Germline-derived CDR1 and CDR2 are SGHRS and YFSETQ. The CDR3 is CASSLGHADPNTGELFF. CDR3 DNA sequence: TGCGCCAGCAGCTTGGGTCATGCGGATCCGAACACCGGGGAGCTGTTTTTT.

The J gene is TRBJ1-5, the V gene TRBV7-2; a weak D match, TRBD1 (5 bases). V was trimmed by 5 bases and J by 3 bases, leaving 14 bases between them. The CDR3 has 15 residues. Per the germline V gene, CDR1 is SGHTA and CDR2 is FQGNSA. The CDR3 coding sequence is TGTGCCAGCAGCAAATCGCCCGGGGCCAATCAGCCCCAGCATTTT. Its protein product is CASSKSPGANQPQHF. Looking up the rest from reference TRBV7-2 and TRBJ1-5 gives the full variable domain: GAGVSQSPSNKVTEKGKDVELRCDPISGHTALYWYRQSLGQGLEFLIYFQGNSAPDKSGLPSDRFSAERTGGSVSTLTIQRTQQEDSAVYLCASSKSPGANQPQHFGDGTRLSIL.

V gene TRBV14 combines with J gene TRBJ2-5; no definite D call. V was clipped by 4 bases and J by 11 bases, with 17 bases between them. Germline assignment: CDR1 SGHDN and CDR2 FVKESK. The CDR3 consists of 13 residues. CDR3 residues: CASSPDPALQQYF. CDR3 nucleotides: TGTGCCAGCAGCCCGGACCCGGCCCTACAGCAGTACTTC.

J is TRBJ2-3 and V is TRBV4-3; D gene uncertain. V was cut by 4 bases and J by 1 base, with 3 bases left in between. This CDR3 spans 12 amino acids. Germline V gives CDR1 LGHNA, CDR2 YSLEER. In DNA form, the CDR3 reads TGCGCCAGCAGCCTAGGCACAGATACGCAGTATTTT. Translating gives CASSLGTDTQYF.

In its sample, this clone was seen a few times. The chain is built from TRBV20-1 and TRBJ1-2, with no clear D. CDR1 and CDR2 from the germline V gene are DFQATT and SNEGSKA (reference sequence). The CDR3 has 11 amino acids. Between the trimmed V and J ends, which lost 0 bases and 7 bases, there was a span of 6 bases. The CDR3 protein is CSARDRSGYTF. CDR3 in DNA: TGCAGTGCTAGAGATAGAAGTGGCTACACCTTC.

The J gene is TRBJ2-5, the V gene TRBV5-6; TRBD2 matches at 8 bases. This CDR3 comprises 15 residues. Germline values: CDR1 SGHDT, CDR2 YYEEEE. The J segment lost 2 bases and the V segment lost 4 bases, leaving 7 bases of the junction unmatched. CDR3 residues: CASSRSGVPQETQYF. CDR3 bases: TGTGCCAGCAGCCGTAGCGGGGTCCCACAAGAGACCCAGTACTTC.

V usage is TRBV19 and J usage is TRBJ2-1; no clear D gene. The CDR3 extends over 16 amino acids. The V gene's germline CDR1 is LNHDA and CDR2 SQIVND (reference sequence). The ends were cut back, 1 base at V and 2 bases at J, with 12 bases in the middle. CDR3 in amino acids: CASSIGARITYNEQFF. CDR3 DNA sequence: TGTGCCAGTAGTATAGGGGCTAGAATAACCTACAATGAGCAGTTCTTC.

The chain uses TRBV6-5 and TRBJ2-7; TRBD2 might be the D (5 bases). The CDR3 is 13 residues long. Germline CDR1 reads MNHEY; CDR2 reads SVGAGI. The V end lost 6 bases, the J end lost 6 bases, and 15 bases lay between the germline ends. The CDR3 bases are TGTGCCAGCAGGCTCCTTGAGGGATCCGAGCAGTACTTC. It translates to CASRLLEGSEQYF.

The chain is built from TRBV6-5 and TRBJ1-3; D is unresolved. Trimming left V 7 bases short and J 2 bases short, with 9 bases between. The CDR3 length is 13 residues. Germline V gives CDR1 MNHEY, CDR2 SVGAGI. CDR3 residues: CASTKAAGNTIYF. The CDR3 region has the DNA TGTGCCAGCACGAAGGCAGCTGGAAACACCATATATTTT.

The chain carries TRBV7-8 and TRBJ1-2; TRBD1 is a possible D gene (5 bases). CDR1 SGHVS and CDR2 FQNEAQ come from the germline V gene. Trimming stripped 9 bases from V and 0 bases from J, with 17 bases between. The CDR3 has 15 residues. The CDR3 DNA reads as TGTGCCAGTTCCGATGGGGGAAAAGCTAACTATGGCTACACCTTC. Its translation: CASSDGGKANYGYTF.

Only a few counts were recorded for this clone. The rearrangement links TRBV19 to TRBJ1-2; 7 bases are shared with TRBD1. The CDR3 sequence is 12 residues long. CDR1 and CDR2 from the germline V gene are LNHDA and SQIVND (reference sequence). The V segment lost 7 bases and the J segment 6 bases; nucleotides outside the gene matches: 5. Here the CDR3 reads CASTQGVHGYTF. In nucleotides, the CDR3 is TGTGCCAGTACCCAGGGGGTTCATGGCTACACCTTC.

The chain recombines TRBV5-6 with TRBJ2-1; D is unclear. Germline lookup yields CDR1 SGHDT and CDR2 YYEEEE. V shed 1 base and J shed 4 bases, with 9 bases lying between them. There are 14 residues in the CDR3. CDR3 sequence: CASSLRGVYNEQFF. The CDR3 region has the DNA TGTGCCAGCAGCTTGCGTGGGGTTTACAATGAGCAGTTCTTC.

The CDR3 DNA reads TGTGCCAGCAGTGTCAACTTCAATCAGCCCCAGCATTTT. Its translation is CASSVNFNQPQHF. This chain connects TRBV6-1 to TRBJ1-5; D call uncertain. This CDR3 is built from 13 residues. V lost 4 bases and J 3 bases, leaving 7 bases between the germline ends. CDR1 and CDR2 (germline): MNHNS, SASEGT.

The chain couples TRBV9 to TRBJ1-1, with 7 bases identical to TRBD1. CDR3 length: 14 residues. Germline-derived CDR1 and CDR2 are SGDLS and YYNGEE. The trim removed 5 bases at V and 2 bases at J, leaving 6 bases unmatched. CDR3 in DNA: TGTGCCAGCAGGCACGGGACAGCAAACACTGAAGCTTTCTTT. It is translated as CASRHGTANTEAFF. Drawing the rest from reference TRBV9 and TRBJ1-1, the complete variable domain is DSGVTQTPKHLITATGQRVTLRCSPRSGDLSVYWYQQSLDQGLQFLIQYYNGEERAKGNILERFSAQQFPDLHSELNLSSLELGDSALYFCASRHGTANTEAFFGQGTRLTVV.

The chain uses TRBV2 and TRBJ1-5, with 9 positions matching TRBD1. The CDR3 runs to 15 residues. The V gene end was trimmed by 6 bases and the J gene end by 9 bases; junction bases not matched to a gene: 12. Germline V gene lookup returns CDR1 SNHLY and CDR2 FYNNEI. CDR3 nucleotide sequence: TGTGCCAGCAGAGTGGACAGGGGCATTGGTGGGCCCCAGCATTTT. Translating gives CASRVDRGIGGPQHF.

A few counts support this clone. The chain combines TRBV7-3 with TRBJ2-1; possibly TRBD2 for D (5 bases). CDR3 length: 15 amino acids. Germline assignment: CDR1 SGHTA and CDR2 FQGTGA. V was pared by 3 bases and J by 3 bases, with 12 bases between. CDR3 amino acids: CASSFRARDYNEQFF. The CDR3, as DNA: TGTGCCAGCAGCTTCCGGGCCCGGGACTACAATGAGCAGTTCTTC. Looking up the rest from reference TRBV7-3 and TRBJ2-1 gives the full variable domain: GAGVSQTPSNKVTEKGKYVELRCDPISGHTALYWYRQSLGQGPEFLIYFQGTGAADDSGLPNDRFFAVRPEGSVSTLKIQRTERGDSAVYLCASSFRARDYNEQFFGPGTRLTVL.

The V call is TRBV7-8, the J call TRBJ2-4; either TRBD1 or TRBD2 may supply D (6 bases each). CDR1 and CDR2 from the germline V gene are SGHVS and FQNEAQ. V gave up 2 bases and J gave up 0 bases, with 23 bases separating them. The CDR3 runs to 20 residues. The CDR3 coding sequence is TGTGCCAGCAGCTTAATTTCGGGGGCCGGACACCTCTTAGCCAAAAACATTCAGTACTTC. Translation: CASSLISGAGHLLAKNIQYF.

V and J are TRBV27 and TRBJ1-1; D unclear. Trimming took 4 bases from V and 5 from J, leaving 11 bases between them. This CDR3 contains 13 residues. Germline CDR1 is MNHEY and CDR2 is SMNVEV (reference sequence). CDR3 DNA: TGTGCCAGCAGTTCCACCATACGGACTGAAGCTTTCTTT. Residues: CASSSTIRTEAFF.

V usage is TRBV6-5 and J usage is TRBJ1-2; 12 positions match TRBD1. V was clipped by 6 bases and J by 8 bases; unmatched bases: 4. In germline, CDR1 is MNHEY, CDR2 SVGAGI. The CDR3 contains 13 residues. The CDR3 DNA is TGTGCCAGCAGGCCGGGACAGGGGGCAGGCTACACCTTC. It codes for CASRPGQGAGYTF.

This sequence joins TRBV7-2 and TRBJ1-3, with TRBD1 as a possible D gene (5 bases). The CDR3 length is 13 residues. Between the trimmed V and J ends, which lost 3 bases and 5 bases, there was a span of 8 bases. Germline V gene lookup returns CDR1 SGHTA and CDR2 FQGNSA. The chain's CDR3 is CASSLGPRNTIYF. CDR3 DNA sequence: TGTGCCAGCAGCTTGGGACCCCGAAACACCATATATTTT.

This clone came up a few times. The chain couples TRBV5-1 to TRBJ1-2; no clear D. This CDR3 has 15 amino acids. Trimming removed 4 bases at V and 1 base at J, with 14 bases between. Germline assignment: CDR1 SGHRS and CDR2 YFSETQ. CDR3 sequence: CASSEGRSINYGYTF. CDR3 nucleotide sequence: TGCGCCAGCAGCGAAGGCCGGAGTATTAACTATGGCTACACCTTC.